This T cell receptor (beta chain) was identified during a study of blood T cells in healthy people across ages. The germline CDR1 and CDR2 sequences are MNHNS and SASEGT. The CDR3 has 13 amino acids. The V and J ends lost 7 bases and 6 bases, in that order; junction bases with no gene match: 4. For the second PCR, which ran for about 6 to 11 cycles, a sample-barcoded 5' primer and a J-beta primer mix were used. Each cDNA molecule was tagged by a template-switch adaptor with 12 random nucleotides. MiXCR was run by TCRdb on the 5' RACE reads, yielding one entry per CDR3 protein. The table includes about 730,000 distinct CDR3 sequences, roughly 44% detected once.

The V and J genes are TRBV6-1 and TRBJ1-5; 9 nucleotides agree with TRBD1. Material for sequencing was blood. This TCR came from a woman between 55 and 75 years old in good health. The CDR3 here is CASTSTGGQPQHF. The CDR3 nucleotides read TGTGCCAGCACCTCGACAGGGGGTCAGCCCCAGCATTTT.